The present T cell receptor beta chain was sequenced within a study of cytomegalovirus exposure and HLA in healthy donors. Study-wide findings and caveats: Per published reports, the classifier diagnosed cytomegalovirus status with high specificity and sensitivity. The authors later found HLA-associated TCR beta chains more clonally expanded than equally common others.

A word on this clone: Its antigen is unidentified.

This PCR relied on a set of 60 Vbeta primers and 13 Jbeta primers. TCRdb's table, derived via immunoSEQ multiplex PCR, lists solely in-frame clones and lacks some. The sample lists about 180,000 clones; approximately 81% were seen once. The CDR3 totals 14 residues. Deletions cut 0 bases from V and 6 bases from J, with 10 bases between. The germline gives CDR1 SGHKS, CDR2 YYEKEE (reference sequence). This rearrangement joins TRBV5-5 to TRBJ2-1; no firm D call. This TCR derives from a male donor in good health and CMV-seronegative. Sequences were obtained from PBMCs. In DNA, the CDR3 is TGTGCCAGCAGCTTGGGGAGTCTGGCCAATGAGCAGTTCTTC. Protein: CASSLGSLANEQFF.